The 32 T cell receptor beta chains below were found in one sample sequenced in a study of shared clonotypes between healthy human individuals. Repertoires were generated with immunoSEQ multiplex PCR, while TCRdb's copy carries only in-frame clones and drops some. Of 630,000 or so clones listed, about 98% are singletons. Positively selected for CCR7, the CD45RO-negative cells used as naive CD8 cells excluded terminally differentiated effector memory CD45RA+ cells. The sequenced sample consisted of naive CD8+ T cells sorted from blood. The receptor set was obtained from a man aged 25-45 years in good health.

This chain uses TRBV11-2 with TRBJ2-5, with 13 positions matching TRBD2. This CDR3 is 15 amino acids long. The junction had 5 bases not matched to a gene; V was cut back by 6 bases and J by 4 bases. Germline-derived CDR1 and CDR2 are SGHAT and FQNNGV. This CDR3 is CASSIGLAGVETQYF. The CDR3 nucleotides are TGTGCCAGCAGTATCGGACTAGCGGGAGTAGAGACCCAGTACTTC. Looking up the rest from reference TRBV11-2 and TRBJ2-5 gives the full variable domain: EAGVAQSPRYKIIEKRQSVAFWCNPISGHATLYWYQQILGQGPKLLIQFQNNGVVDDSQLPKDRFSAERLKGVDSTLKIQPAKLEDSAVYLCASSIGLAGVETQYFGPGTRLLVL.

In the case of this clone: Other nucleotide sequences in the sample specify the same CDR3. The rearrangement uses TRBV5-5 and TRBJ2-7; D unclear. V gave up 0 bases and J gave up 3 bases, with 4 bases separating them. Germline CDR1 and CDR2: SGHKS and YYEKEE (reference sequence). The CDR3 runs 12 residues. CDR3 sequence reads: CASSLDLYEQYF. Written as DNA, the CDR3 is TGTGCCAGCAGCTTGGATCTCTACGAGCAGTACTTC.

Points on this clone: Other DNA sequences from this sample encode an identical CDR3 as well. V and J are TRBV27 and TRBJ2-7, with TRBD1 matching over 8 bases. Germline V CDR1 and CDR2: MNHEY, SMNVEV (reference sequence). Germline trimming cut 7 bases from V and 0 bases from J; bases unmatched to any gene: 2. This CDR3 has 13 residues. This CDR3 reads CASTGQDSYEQYF. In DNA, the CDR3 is TGTGCCAGCACGGGACAGGACTCCTACGAGCAGTACTTC.

The CDR3 is CSVEQVGQNTGELFF. The CDR3 DNA is TGCAGCGTTGAACAGGTCGGGCAGAACACCGGGGAGCTGTTTTTT. The chain combines TRBV29-1 with TRBJ2-2; D gene ambiguous. Between the trimmed V and J ends, which lost 2 bases and 1 base, there was a span of 11 bases. The CDR3 runs 15 residues. CDR1 and CDR2 from the germline V gene are SQVTM and ANQGSEA.

CDR3 sequence: CASRPRGPGYEQYF. CDR3 sequence (DNA): TGTGCCAGCCGCCCCCGGGGGCCGGGCTACGAGCAGTACTTC. The V and J genes are TRBV28 and TRBJ2-7, with D perhaps assigned TRBD1 or TRBD2 (6 bases each). V was trimmed by 8 bases and J by 3 bases, leaving 17 bases between them. CDR3 length equals 14 residues. Germline V lookup: CDR1 MDHEN, CDR2 SYDVKM.

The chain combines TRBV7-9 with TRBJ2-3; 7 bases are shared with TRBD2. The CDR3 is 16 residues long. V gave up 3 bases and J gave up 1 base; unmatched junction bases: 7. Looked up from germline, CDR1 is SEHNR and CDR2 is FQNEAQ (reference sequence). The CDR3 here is CASSLVETSGTDTQYF. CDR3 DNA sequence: TGTGCCAGCAGCTTGGTAGAAACTAGCGGCACAGATACGCAGTATTTT.

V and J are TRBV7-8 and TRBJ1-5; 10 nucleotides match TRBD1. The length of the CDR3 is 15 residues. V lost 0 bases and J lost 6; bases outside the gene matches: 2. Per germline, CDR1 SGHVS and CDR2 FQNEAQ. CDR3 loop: CASSLARDRGQPQHF. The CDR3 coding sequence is TGTGCCAGCAGCTTAGCCCGGGACAGGGGTCAGCCCCAGCATTTT. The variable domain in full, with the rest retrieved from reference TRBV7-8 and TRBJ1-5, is GAGVSQSPRYKVAKRGQDVALRCDPISGHVSLFWYQQALGQGPEFLTYFQNEAQLDKSGLPSDRFFAERPEGSVSTLKIQRTQQEDSAVYLCASSLARDRGQPQHFGDGTRLSIL.

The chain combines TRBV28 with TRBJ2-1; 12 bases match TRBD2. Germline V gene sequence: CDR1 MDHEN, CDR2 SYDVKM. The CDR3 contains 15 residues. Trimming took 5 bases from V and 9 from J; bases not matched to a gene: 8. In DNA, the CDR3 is TGTGCCAGCAGTCCCCGACTAGCGGGAGTAGGTGAGCAGTTCTTC. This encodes CASSPRLAGVGEQFF.

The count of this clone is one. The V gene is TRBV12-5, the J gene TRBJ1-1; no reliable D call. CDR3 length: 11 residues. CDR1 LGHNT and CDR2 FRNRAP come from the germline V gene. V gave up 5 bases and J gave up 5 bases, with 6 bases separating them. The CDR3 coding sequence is TGTGCTAGTGGTATTGGTACTGAAGCTTTCTTT. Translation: CASGIGTEAFF.

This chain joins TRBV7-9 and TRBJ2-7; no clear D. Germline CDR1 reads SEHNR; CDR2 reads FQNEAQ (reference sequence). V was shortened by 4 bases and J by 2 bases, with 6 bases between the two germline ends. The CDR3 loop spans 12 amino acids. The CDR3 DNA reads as TGTGCCAGCAGCTCTATGACCTACGAGCAGTACTTC. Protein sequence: CASSSMTYEQYF. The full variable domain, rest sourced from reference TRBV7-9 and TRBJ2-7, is DTGVSQNPRHKITKRGQNVTFRCDPISEHNRLYWYRQTLGQGPEFLTYFQNEAQLEKSRLLSDRFSAERPKGSFSTLEIQRTEQGDSAMYLCASSSMTYEQYFGPGTRLTVT.

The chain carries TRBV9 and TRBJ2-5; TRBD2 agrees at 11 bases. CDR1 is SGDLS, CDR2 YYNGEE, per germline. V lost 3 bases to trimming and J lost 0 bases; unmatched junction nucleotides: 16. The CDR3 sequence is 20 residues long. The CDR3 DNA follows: TGTGCCAGCAGCGGGGACCCTTTGATAGCGGGAGGGCCAAACCAAGAGACCCAGTACTTC. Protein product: CASSGDPLIAGGPNQETQYF.

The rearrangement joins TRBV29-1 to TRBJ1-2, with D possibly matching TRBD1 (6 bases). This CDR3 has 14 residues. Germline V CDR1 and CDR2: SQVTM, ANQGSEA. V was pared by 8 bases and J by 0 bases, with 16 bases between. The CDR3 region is CSLRDPGANYGYTF. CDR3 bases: TGCAGCCTCAGGGACCCAGGGGCTAACTATGGCTACACCTTC.

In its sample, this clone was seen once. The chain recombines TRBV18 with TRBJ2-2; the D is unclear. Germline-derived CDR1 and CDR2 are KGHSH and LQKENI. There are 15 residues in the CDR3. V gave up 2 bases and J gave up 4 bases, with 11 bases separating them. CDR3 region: CASSPVGSGTGELFF. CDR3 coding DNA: TGTGCCAGCTCACCAGTGGGATCAGGCACCGGGGAGCTGTTTTTT.

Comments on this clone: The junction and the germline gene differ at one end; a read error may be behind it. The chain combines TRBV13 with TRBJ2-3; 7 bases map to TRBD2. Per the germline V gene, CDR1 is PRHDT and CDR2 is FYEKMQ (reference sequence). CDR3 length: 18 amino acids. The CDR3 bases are TGTGCCAGCAGCATAGGGACTATGTTTGGCGGAAGCACAGATACGCAGTATTTT. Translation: CASSIGTMFGGSTDTQYF.

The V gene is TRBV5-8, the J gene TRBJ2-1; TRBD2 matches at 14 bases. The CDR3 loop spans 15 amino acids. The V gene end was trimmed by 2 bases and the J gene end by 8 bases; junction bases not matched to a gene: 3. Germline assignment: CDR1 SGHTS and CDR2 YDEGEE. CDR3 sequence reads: CASSFGTSGSDEQFF. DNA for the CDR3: TGTGCCAGCAGCTTTGGGACTAGCGGGAGTGATGAGCAGTTCTTC.

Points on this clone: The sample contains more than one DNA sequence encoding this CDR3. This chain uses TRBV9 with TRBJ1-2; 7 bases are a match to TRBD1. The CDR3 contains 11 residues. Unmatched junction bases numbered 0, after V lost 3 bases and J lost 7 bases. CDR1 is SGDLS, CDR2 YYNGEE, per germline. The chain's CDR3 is CASSGQGGYTF. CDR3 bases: TGTGCCAGCAGCGGACAGGGTGGCTACACCTTC. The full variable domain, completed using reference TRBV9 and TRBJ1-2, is DSGVTQTPKHLITATGQRVTLRCSPRSGDLSVYWYQQSLDQGLQFLIQYYNGEERAKGNILERFSAQQFPDLHSELNLSSLELGDSALYFCASSGQGGYTFGSGTRLTVV.

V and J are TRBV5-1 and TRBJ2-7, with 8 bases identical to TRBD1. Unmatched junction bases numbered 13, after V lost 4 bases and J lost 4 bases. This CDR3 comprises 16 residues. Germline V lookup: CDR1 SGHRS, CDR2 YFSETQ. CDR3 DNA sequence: TGCGCCAGCAGCGGGGGACTGGGACAGGCGTTATACGAGCAGTACTTC. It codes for CASSGGLGQALYEQYF. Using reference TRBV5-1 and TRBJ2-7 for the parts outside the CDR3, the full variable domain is KAGVTQTPRYLIKTRGQQVTLSCSPISGHRSVSWYQQTPGQGLQFLFEYFSETQRNKGNFPGRFSGRQFSNSRSEMNVSTLELGDSALYLCASSGGLGQALYEQYFGPGTRLTVT.

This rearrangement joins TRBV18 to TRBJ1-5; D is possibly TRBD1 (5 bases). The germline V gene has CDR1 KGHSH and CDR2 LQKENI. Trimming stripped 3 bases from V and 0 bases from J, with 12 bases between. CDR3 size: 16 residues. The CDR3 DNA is TGTGCCAGCTCACCCGAGCGGGGCTCTAGCAATCAGCCCCAGCATTTT. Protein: CASSPERGSSNQPQHF.

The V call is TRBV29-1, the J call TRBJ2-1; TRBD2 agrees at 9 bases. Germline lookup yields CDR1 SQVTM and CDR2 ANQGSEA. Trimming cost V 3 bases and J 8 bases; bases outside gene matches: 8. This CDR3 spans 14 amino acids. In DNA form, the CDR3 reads TGCAGCGTTGAGCGGGTTAGCGGGAGCTATGAGCAGTTCTTC. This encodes CSVERVSGSYEQFF.

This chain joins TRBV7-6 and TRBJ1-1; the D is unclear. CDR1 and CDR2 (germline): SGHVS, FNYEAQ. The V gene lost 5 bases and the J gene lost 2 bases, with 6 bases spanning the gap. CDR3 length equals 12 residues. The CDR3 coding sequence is TGTGCCAGCAGCCACATCAACACTGAAGCTTTCTTT. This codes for CASSHINTEAFF.

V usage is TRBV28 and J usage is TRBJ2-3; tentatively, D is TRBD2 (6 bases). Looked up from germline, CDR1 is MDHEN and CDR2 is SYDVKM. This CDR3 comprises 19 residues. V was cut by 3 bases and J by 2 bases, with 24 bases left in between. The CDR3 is CASSFGRDETGGNTDTQYF. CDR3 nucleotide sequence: TGTGCCAGCAGTTTTGGGCGGGACGAAACCGGAGGGAACACAGATACGCAGTATTTT.

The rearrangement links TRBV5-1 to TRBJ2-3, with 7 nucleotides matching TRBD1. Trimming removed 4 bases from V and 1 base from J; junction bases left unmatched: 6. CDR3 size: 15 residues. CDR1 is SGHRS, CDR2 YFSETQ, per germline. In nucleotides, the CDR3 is TGCGCCAGCAGCCTTTCCGGGACAGGCACAGATACGCAGTATTTT. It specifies CASSLSGTGTDTQYF.

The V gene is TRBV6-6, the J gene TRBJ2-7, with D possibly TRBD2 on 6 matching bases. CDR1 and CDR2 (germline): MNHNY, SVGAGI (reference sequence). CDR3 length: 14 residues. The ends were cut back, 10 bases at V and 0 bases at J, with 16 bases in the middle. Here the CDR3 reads CAIRGSSDSYEQYF. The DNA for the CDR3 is TGTGCCATACGTGGGTCTAGCGACTCCTACGAGCAGTACTTC.

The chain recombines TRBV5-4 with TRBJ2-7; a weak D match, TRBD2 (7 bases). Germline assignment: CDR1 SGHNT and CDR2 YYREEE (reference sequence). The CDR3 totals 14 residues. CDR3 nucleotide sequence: TGTGCGGTGGCAGGGGCGGGAGTCGGCTACGAGCAGTACTTC. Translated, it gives CAVAGAGVGYEQYF.

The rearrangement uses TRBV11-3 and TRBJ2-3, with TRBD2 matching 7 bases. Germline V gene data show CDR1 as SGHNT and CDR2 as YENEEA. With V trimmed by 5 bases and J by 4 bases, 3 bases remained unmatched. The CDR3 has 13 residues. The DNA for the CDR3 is TGTGCCAGCAGCCACACTAGCGCAGATACGCAGTATTTT. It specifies CASSHTSADTQYF.

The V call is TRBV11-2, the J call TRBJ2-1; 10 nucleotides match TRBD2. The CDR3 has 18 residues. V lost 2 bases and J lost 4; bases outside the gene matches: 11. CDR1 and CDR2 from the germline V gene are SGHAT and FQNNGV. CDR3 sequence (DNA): TGTGCCAGCAGCTTAAGGATAGGTGGGACTAGCGCTTACAATGAGCAGTTCTTC. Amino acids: CASSLRIGGTSAYNEQFF.

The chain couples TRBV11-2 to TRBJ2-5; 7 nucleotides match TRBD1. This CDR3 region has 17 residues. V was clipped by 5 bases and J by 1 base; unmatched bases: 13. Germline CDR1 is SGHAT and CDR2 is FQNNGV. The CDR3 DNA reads TGTGCCAGCAGCCCTAGTACAGGGGCCACCTTCCAAGAGACCCAGTACTTC. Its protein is CASSPSTGATFQETQYF.

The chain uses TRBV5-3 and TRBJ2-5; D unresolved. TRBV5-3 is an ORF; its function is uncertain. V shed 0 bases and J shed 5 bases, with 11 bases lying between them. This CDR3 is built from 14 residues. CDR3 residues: CARSLARCFETQYF. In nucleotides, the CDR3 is TGTGCCAGAAGCTTGGCACGGTGTTTCGAGACCCAGTACTTC.

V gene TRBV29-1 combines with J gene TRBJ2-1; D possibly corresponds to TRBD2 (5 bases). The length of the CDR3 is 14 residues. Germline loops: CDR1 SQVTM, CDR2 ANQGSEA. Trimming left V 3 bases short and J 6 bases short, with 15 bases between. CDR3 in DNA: TGCAGCGTTGACAGCGTCGGACTGGGCAATGAGCAGTTCTTC. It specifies CSVDSVGLGNEQFF.

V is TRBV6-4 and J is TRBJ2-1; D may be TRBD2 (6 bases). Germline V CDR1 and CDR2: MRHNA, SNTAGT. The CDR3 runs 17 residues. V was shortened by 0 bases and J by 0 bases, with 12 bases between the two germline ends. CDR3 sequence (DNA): TGTGCCAGCAGTGACTCGGGGGGTCCTCCCTCCTACAATGAGCAGTTCTTC. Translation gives CASSDSGGPPSYNEQFF.

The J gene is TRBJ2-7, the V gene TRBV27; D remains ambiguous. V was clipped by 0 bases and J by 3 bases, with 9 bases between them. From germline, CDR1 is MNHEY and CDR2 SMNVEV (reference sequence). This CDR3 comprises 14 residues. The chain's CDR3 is CASSLSRIHYEQYF. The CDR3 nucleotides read TGTGCCAGCAGTTTATCACGGATTCACTACGAGCAGTACTTC.

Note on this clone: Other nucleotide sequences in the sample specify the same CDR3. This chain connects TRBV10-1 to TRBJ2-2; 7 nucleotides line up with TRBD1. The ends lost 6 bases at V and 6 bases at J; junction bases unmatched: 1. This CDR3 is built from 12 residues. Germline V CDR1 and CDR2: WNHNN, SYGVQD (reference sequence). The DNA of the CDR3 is TGCGCCAGCAGCCAGGGGGCCGGGGAGCTGTTTTTT. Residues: CASSQGAGELFF.